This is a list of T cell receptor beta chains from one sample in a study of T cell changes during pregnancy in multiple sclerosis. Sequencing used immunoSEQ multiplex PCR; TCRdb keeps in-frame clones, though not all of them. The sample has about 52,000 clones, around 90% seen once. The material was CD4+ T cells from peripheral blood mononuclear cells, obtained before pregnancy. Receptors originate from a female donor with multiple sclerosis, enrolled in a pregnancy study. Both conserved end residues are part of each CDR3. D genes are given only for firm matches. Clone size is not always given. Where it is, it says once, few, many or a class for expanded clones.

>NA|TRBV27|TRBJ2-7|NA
TGTGCCAGCAGGGAGCTAGGAACCTACGAGCAGTACTTC
CASRELGTYEQYF
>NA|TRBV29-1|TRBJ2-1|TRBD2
TGCAGCTTAATAGCGGGAACGATCGATGAGCAGTTCTTC
CSLIAGTIDEQFF
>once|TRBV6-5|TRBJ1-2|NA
TGTGCCAGCAGTAACAGTGCAGGCCTCTATGGCTACACCTTC
CASSNSAGLYGYTF
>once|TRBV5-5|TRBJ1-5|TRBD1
TGTGCCAGCAGCGGCGACCCGGGACAGGGATATGGGAAGCCCCAGCATTTT
CASSGDPGQGYGKPQHF
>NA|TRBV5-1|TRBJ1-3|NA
TGCGCCAGCAGACCAGGCAGCTACTCTGGAAACACCATATATTTT
CASRPGSYSGNTIYF
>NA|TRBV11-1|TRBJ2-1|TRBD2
TGTGCCAGCAGCTTACTCACTAGCGGGTTTTTAGGTAATGAGCAGTTCTTC
CASSLLTSGFLGNEQFF
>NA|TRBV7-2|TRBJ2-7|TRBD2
TGTGCCAGCAGCTTGAGAGGGACTAGCGGCACCTACGAGCAGTACTTC
CASSLRGTSGTYEQYF
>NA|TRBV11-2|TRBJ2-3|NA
TGTGCCAGCAGCTTAGGGGGACTTTCCACAGATACGCAGTATTTT
CASSLGGLSTDTQYF
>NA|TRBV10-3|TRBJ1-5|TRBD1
TGTGCCATCAGTCGGACAGGGGGGAGCCAGCCCCAGCATTTT
CAISRTGGSQPQHF
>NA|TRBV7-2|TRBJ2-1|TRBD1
TGTGCCAGCAGCTTAGGAGGGACAGGGAGGTATGGTGAGCAGTTCTTC
CASSLGGTGRYGEQFF
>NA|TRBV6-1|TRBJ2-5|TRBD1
TGTGCCAGCGAGTGGACAGGGGGCCGAAAGACCCAGTACTTC
CASEWTGGRKTQYF
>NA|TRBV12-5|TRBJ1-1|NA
TGTGCTAGTGGTTTGGTACTACTCAGGGGCATGAACACTGAAGCTTTCTTT
CASGLVLLRGMNTEAFF
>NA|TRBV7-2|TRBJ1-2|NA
TGTGCCAGCAGCCCGGACAGCTACTATGGCTACACCTTC
CASSPDSYYGYTF
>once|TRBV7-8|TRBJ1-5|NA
TGTGCCAGCAGCTTACAGGGTGGCAGGGGCAATCAGCCCCAGCATTTT
CASSLQGGRGNQPQHF
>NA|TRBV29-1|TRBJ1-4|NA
TGCAGCGTTGAGAGTCCCGGGGTCAATGAAAAACTGTTTTTT
CSVESPGVNEKLFF
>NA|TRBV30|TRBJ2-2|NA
TGTGCCTGGAGTGGTGGGGCCCTACCCGGGGAGCTGTTTTTT
CAWSGGALPGELFF
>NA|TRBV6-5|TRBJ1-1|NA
TGTGCCAGCAGTTACTCGAGAGGGAGAACTGAAGCTTTCTTT
CASSYSRGRTEAFF
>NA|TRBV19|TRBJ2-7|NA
TGTGCCAGTAGTCCCCGGGTTACCTACGAGCAGTACTTC
CASSPRVTYEQYF
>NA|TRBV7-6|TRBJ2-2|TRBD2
TGTGCCAGCAGCTTAGCCCTAGCGGGAAAGACCGGGGAGCTGTTTTTT
CASSLALAGKTGELFF
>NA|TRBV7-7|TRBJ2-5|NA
TGTGCCAGCAGCGGGAGCGGGTTCCAAGAGACCCAGTACTTC
CASSGSGFQETQYF
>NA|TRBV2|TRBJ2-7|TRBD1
TGTGCCAGCAGTGAGACAGGGTTCTACGAGCAGTACTTC
CASSETGFYEQYF
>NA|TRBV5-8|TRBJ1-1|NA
TGTGCCAGCAGCTTGGTGAAGTTTTGGACAAACCGGGCTGAAGCTTTCTTT
CASSLVKFWTNRAEAFF
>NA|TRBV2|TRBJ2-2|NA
TGTGCCAGCGGGCAGGACACCGGGGAGCTGTTTTTT
CASGQDTGELFF
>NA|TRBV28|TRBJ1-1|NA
TGTGCCAGCAGTTCGCCGACTAACACTGAAGCTTTCTTT
CASSSPTNTEAFF
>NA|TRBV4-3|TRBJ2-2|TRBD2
TGCGCCAGCAGCCAAGTAGCTAGCGGGAGGGGCACCGGGGAGCTGTTTTTT
CASSQVASGRGTGELFF
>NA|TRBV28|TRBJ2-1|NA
TGTGCCAGCAGTTTAACTTCCGTGGGGCACAATGAGCAGTTCTTC
CASSLTSVGHNEQFF
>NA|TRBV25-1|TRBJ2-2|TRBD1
TGTGCCAGCAGTGACAACAGGGGGCTCTACACCGGGGAGCTGTTTTTT
CASSDNRGLYTGELFF
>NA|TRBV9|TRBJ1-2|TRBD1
TGTGCCAGCAGCGTAGCAGGGACAGACAGGGCGGGCTACACCTTC
CASSVAGTDRAGYTF
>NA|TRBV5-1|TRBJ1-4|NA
TGCGCCAGCAGCTTATCCAGGGAAACTAATGAAAAACTGTTTTTT
CASSLSRETNEKLFF
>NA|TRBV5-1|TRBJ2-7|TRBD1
TGCGCCAGCAGCTTGGCGGGGACAGGGGACTACGAGCAGTACTTC
CASSLAGTGDYEQYF
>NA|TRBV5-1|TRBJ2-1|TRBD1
TGCGCCAGCAGCTCGGACAGGGGTGACACACCCTACAATGAGCAGTTCTTC
CASSSDRGDTPYNEQFF
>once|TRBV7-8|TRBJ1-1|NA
TGTGCCAGCAGCTTTAGTGGGAACACTGAAGCTTTCTTT
CASSFSGNTEAFF
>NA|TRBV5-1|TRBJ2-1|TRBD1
TGCGCCAGCAGCTTGGACGGGACAGGAAATTACAATGAGCAGTTCTTC
CASSLDGTGNYNEQFF
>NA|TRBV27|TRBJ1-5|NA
TGTGCCAGCAGTCCCCGGACTTACGGTCAGCCCCAGCATTTT
CASSPRTYGQPQHF
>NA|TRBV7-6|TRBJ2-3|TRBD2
TGTGCCAGCAGCTTTACTAGCGGGAGCGCAGATACGCAGTATTTT
CASSFTSGSADTQYF
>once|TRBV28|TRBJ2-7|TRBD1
TGTGCCAGCAGTTTCCCGGGACAGGGTCCCTACGAGCAGTACTTC
CASSFPGQGPYEQYF
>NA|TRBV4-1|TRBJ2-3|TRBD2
TGCGCCAGCAGCCAAGATTTCCGGGTAGCGGGAGTCCCAGATACGCAGTATTTT
CASSQDFRVAGVPDTQYF
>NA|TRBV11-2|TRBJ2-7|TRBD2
TGTGCCAGCAGCCCAAGGACTAGCGGGAGAAGCTCCTACGAGCAGTACTTC
CASSPRTSGRSSYEQYF
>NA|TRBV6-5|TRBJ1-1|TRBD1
TGTGCCAGCAGTTACCGGGACAGGTTCTATGAAGCTTTCTTT
CASSYRDRFYEAFF
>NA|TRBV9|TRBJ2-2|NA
TGTGCCAGCAGCCCCCCCCGTAGCGGGAACACCGGGGAGCTGTTTTTT
CASSPPRSGNTGELFF
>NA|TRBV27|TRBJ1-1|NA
TGTGCCAGCAGTTTATACAGGGACACTGAAGCTTTCTTT
CASSLYRDTEAFF
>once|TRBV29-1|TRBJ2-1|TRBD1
TGCAGCGCGGAGACTTGGACAGGGGGCAATGAGCAGTTCTTC
CSAETWTGGNEQFF
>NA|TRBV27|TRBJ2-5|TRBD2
TGTGCCAGCATGCTAGCGGGGCGTCAAGAGACCCAGTACTTC
CASMLAGRQETQYF
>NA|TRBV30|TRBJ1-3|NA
TGTGCCTGGAGGGGGAGGCCTGGAAACACCATATATTTT
CAWRGRPGNTIYF
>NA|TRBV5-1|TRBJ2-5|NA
TGCGCCAGCATGAAACAGGGAAGGGAGACCCAGTACTTC
CASMKQGRETQYF
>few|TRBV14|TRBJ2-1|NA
TGTGCCAGCAGCCAAGGGAGTTCCTCCTACAATGAGCAGTTCTTC
CASSQGSSSYNEQFF
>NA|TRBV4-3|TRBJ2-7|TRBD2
TGCGCCAGCAGCCAAATTGTCGGGAGGGGCATCGAGCAGTACTTC
CASSQIVGRGIEQYF
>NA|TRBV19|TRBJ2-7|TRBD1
TGTGCCAGTAGTATAGGGACAGGGAGCTCCTACGAGCAGTACTTC
CASSIGTGSSYEQYF
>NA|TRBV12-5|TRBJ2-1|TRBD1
TGTGCTAGTGGTCCGCCCGGGACAGGTTCCTACAATGAGCAGTTCTTC
CASGPPGTGSYNEQFF
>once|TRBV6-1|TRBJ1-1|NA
TGTGCCAGCACCCCCCTTCGTCTTATGAACACTGAAGCTTTCTTT
CASTPLRLMNTEAFF
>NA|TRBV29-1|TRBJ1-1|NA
TGCAGCGTGTACAAGAACACTGAAGCTTTCTTT
CSVYKNTEAFF
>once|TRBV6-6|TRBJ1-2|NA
TGTGCCAGCAGTTACTCGGACAGAACAAGCTATGGCTACACCTTC
CASSYSDRTSYGYTF
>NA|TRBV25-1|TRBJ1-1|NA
TGTGCCAGCAGAGAAACAGTGAACACTGAAGCTTTCTTT
CASRETVNTEAFF
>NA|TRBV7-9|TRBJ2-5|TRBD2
TGTGCCAGCAGCTACGGGACTAGCGGCACTTACCCCCAAGAGACCCAGTACTTC
CASSYGTSGTYPQETQYF